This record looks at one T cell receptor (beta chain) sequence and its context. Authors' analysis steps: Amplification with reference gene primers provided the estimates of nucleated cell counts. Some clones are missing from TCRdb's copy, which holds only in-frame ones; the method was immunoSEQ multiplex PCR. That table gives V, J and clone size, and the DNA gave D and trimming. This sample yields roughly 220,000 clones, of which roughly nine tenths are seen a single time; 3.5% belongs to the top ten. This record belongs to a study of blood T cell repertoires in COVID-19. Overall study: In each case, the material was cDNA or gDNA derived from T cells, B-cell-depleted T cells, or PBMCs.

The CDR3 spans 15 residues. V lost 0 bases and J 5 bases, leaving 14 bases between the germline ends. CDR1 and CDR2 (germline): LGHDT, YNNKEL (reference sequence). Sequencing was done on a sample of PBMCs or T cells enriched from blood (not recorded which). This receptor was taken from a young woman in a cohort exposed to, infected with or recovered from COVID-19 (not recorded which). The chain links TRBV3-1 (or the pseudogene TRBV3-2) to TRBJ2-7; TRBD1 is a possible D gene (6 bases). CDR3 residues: CASSQDSQGFHEQYF. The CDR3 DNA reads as TGTGCCAGCAGCCAAGATTCACAGGGATTCCACGAGCAGTACTTC.